The source of this T cell receptor (beta chain) is a study of T cell changes during pregnancy in multiple sclerosis. Trimming stripped 6 bases from V and 0 bases from J, with 9 bases between. The CDR3 consists of 13 residues. Germline V gene data show CDR1 as SNHLY and CDR2 as FYNNEI. Sequencing was performed with immunoSEQ multiplex PCR; in TCRdb, only in-frame clones are kept and a portion is missing. Among 25,000 to 35,000 clones listed, about 92% were seen once. This specimen consisted of CD4+ T cells from peripheral blood mononuclear cells, obtained in the second trimester of pregnancy. The V call is TRBV2, the J call TRBJ2-7; no clear D. The clonotype originates from a female donor in good health, enrolled as a control in a pregnancy study. In DNA form, the CDR3 reads TGTGCCAGCAGAGAACCGAGCTCCTACGAGCAGTACTTC. Translated, it gives CASREPSSYEQYF.